The 14 T cell receptor beta chains below all came from one sample that was sequenced in a study of T cell responses to AZD1222 COVID-19 vaccine. Data came from immunoSEQ multiplex PCR; TCRdb stores just in-frame clones and leaves some out. The sample carries almost 65,000 clones, 84% recorded once. Sample: peripheral blood, taken on day 0 of AZD1222 vaccination. These receptors originate from an adult in good health.

This clone was picked up one time. V is TRBV11-3 and J is TRBJ2-1; D unclear. Trimming cost V 0 bases and J 8 bases, with 5 bases left between them. From germline, CDR1 is SGHNT and CDR2 YENEEA. The CDR3 extends over 12 amino acids. The CDR3: CASSLDRHEQFF. The CDR3 bases are TGTGCCAGCAGCTTAGATCGACATGAGCAGTTCTTC.

The V gene is TRBV25-1, the J gene TRBJ1-2, with a tentative D call TRBD1 (6 bases). The V end lost 5 bases, the J end lost 0 bases, and 10 bases lay between the germline ends. Germline loops: CDR1 MGHDK, CDR2 SYGVNS. The CDR3 spans 14 residues. The CDR3 DNA is TGTGCCAGCAGTCAGGACAGACCTAACTATGGCTACACCTTC. Its protein is CASSQDRPNYGYTF.

The chain joins TRBV5-4 to TRBJ2-1; either TRBD1 or TRBD2 may supply D (6 bases each). Trimming stripped 3 bases from V and 7 bases from J, with 23 bases between. The CDR3 is made up of 17 amino acids. Per the germline V gene, CDR1 is SGHNT and CDR2 is YYREEE (reference sequence). This CDR3 reads CASSSPSGGPAGNEQFF. CDR3 nucleotide sequence: TGTGCCAGCAGCTCACCCAGTGGGGGGCCCGCCGGGAATGAGCAGTTCTTC.

This chain links TRBV4-3 with TRBJ1-2; D is possibly TRBD1 (5 bases). The CDR3 has 16 amino acids. CDR1 is LGHNA, CDR2 YSLEER, per germline. The V end was cut by 5 bases, the J end by 5 bases, with 21 bases between. The CDR3 here is CASSARQTLLGYGYTF. Here the CDR3 DNA reads TGCGCCAGCAGCGCCCGACAGACCCTCCTGGGGTATGGCTACACCTTC.

The V and J genes are TRBV18 and TRBJ1-1; no firm D call. Germline-derived CDR1 and CDR2 are KGHSH and LQKENI. Trimming cost V 3 bases and J 7 bases, with 6 bases left between them. This CDR3 region has 11 residues. The CDR3 is CASSPGGEAFF. The CDR3 DNA sequence: TGTGCCAGCTCACCCGGTGGTGAAGCTTTCTTT.

This clone was found once. The rearrangement joins TRBV6-2 or TRBV6-3 to TRBJ1-4; no clear D gene. The germline V and J ends were trimmed by 0 bases and 0 bases, with 8 bases remaining between them. Germline CDR1 is MNHEY and CDR2 is SVGEGT. This CDR3 region has 16 residues. This CDR3 reads CASSYSPSATNEKLFF. CDR3 bases: TGTGCCAGCAGTTACTCGCCTTCTGCAACTAATGAAAAACTGTTTTTT.

This clone was found once. This chain uses TRBV5-5 with TRBJ2-2, with TRBD2 matching over 8 bases. The length of the CDR3 is 16 residues. Germline V CDR1 and CDR2: SGHKS, YYEKEE (reference sequence). Trimming took 4 bases from V and 6 from J; bases not matched to a gene: 11. In nucleotides, the CDR3 is TGTGCCAGCAGCCGTTCCGGGACTAGTACTTCCGGGGAGCTGTTTTTT. Translated: CASSRSGTSTSGELFF.

The chain couples TRBV4-3 to TRBJ2-7; D is perhaps TRBD1 (6 bases). V dropped 0 bases and J dropped 3 bases, with 12 bases sitting between them. The length of the CDR3 is 15 residues. CDR1 and CDR2 from the germline V gene are LGHNA and YSLEER. CDR3 protein: CASSQDSGAHYEQYF. CDR3 in DNA: TGCGCCAGCAGCCAAGATTCAGGGGCCCACTACGAGCAGTACTTC.

The chain combines TRBV10-3 with TRBJ1-2, with D possibly matching TRBD1 (6 bases). Germline values: CDR1 ENHRY, CDR2 SYGVKD. V lost 8 bases, J lost 2 bases, and 6 bases lay in between. There are 11 residues in the CDR3. The CDR3: CAIGQNYGYTF. In DNA, the CDR3 is TGTGCCATCGGACAGAACTATGGCTACACCTTC.

This chain connects TRBV2 to TRBJ1-1, with TRBD1 matching 7 bases. The V gene end was trimmed by 6 bases and the J gene end by 4 bases; junction bases not matched to a gene: 8. Germline V lookup: CDR1 SNHLY, CDR2 FYNNEI. The CDR3 covers 14 residues. CDR3 residues: CASSLEGAGTEAFF. The CDR3 nucleotides are TGTGCCAGCAGCCTCGAGGGGGCCGGCACTGAAGCTTTCTTT.

This chain uses TRBV6-5 with TRBJ2-3, with D perhaps matching TRBD1 or TRBD2 (5 bases each). This CDR3 contains 13 residues. The V end lost 4 bases, the J end lost 3 bases, and 8 bases lay between the germline ends. CDR1 and CDR2 from the germline V gene are MNHEY and SVGAGI. CDR3 amino acids: CASSLGETDTQYF. In DNA, the CDR3 is TGTGCCAGCAGTTTGGGGGAAACAGATACGCAGTATTTT.

This chain links TRBV29-1 with TRBJ2-7, with 8 bases aligning to TRBD1. Germline CDR1 is SQVTM and CDR2 is ANQGSEA. J was trimmed by 4 bases and V by 7 bases; bases with no gene match: 6. The CDR3 contains 12 residues. In nucleotides, the CDR3 is TGCAGCGGAAACAGGGGGGAATACGAGCAGTACTTC. Translated: CSGNRGEYEQYF.

This clone came up once. The chain recombines TRBV2 with TRBJ2-7; tentative D call: TRBD2 (5 bases). Trimming pared 7 bases from V and 2 bases from J, leaving 12 bases between. The CDR3 loop spans 13 amino acids. Per germline, CDR1 SNHLY and CDR2 FYNNEI. CDR3 in DNA: TGTGCCAGCAAGCGGTGGGGTACCTACGAGCAGTACTTC. Its translation: CASKRWGTYEQYF.

The V call is TRBV2, the J call TRBJ2-7, with 13 positions matching TRBD2. Germline assignment: CDR1 SNHLY and CDR2 FYNNEI. The CDR3 contains 12 residues. V trimming: 6 bases; J trimming: 10 bases; junction bases outside the gene matches: 3. The CDR3 DNA sequence: TGTGCCAGCAGGAGGACTAGCGGGAGCCAGTACTTC. Translation: CASRRTSGSQYF. Variable domain in full (rest from reference TRBV2 and TRBJ2-7): EPEVTQTPSHQVTQMGQEVILRCVPISNHLYFYWYRQILGQKVEFLVSFYNNEISEKSEIFDDQFSVERPDGSNFTLKIRSTKLEDSAMYFCASRRTSGSQYFGPGTRLTVT.